What follows are 14 T cell receptor beta chains derived from one specimen sequenced in a study of T cell changes during pregnancy in multiple sclerosis. The table came from immunoSEQ multiplex PCR; TCRdb's copy has only in-frame clones and leaves some out. The sample has about 60,000 clones; 80% to 95% are singletons. The sample here was peripheral blood, taken in the first trimester of pregnancy. These TCRs come from a female donor with multiple sclerosis, enrolled in a pregnancy study.

The DNA for the CDR3 is TGTGCCAGCAGTGAATCTTGGGGGCTGAGTGGCTACACCTTC. This encodes CASSESWGLSGYTF. V is TRBV6-1 and J is TRBJ1-2; possible D gene TRBD1, 6 bases. CDR1 and CDR2 from the germline V gene are MNHNS and SASEGT. Between the trimmed V and J ends, which lost 2 bases and 7 bases, there was a span of 14 bases. This CDR3 spans 14 amino acids.

This chain links TRBV27 with TRBJ1-1; D is uncertain. Germline-derived CDR1 and CDR2 are MNHEY and SMNVEV (reference sequence). The CDR3 extends over 16 amino acids. Trimming left V 6 bases short and J 2 bases short, with 19 bases between. CDR3 nucleotides: TGTGCCAGCAGAATAAGCCCTACGGGGTTAAACACTGAAGCTTTCTTT. Its translation: CASRISPTGLNTEAFF.

This chain uses TRBV7-2 with TRBJ2-7; D perhaps matches TRBD1 (7 bases). The CDR3 length is 14 residues. CDR1 and CDR2 from the germline V gene are SGHTA and FQGNSA. The V end lost 4 bases, the J end lost 3 bases, and 13 bases lay between the germline ends. DNA of the CDR3: TGTGCCAGCAGCTCATCAGGGGGGAACTACGAGCAGTACTTC. Its protein product is CASSSSGGNYEQYF.

The chain combines TRBV30 with TRBJ2-7, with D maybe TRBD2 (5 bases). Trimming pared 5 bases from V and 3 bases from J, leaving 17 bases between. The germline gives CDR1 GTSNPN, CDR2 SVGIG (reference sequence). CDR3 length: 14 residues. DNA for the CDR3: TGTGCCTGGCATCCCCCGGGGATATACTACGAGCAGTACTTC. As protein: CAWHPPGIYYEQYF.

The V call is TRBV2, the J call TRBJ1-1, with D maybe TRBD1 (6 bases). The CDR3 is made up of 12 amino acids. The germline CDR1 and CDR2 sequences are SNHLY and FYNNEI. V was cut by 5 bases and J by 5 bases, with 9 bases left in between. CDR3 DNA sequence: TGTGCCAGCAGTCAGGGGCCAACTGAAGCTTTCTTT. It translates to CASSQGPTEAFF.

This chain links TRBV4-3 with TRBJ2-2, with 7 positions matching TRBD1. The ends lost 2 bases at V and 3 bases at J; junction bases unmatched: 6. This CDR3 region has 16 residues. Per germline, CDR1 LGHNA and CDR2 YSLEER. The CDR3 loop is CASSQPTGSDTGELFF. The CDR3 DNA reads as TGCGCCAGCAGCCAACCGACAGGGTCCGACACCGGGGAGCTGTTTTTT.

This chain uses TRBV29-1 with TRBJ2-3, with D possibly TRBD2 on 6 matching bases. The CDR3 runs to 14 residues. The germline CDR1 and CDR2 sequences are SQVTM and ANQGSEA. Trimming removed 3 bases at V and 0 bases at J, with 10 bases between. CDR3 nucleotide sequence: TGCAGCGTTGATCCCCGGGGGAGCACAGATACGCAGTATTTT. This sequence encodes CSVDPRGSTDTQYF.

As DNA, the CDR3 is TGTGCCAGCAGCTTAGGTCCTTGGGACAGGGGGCCTTACACCTTC. Amino acids: CASSLGPWDRGPYTF. J is TRBJ1-2 and V is TRBV11-2, with 12 bases fitting TRBD1. This CDR3 is built from 15 residues. From germline, CDR1 is SGHAT and CDR2 FQNNGV. V trimming: 1 base; J trimming: 11 bases; junction bases outside the gene matches: 8.

This chain uses TRBV30 with TRBJ2-1, with a tentative D call TRBD1 (5 bases). Germline-derived CDR1 and CDR2 are GTSNPN and SVGIG (reference sequence). The CDR3 runs to 12 residues. Between the trimmed V and J ends, which lost 3 bases and 10 bases, there was a span of 13 bases. The CDR3 spells CAWSPGITEQFF. In DNA form, the CDR3 reads TGTGCCTGGAGCCCAGGGATAACGGAGCAGTTCTTC.

The chain is built from TRBV9 and TRBJ2-3; no firm D call. Trimming removed 0 bases at V and 2 bases at J, with 13 bases between. The germline gives CDR1 SGDLS, CDR2 YYNGEE. The CDR3 consists of 16 residues. The DNA for the CDR3 is TGTGCCAGCAGCGTAGGTAGCTCCGGGTTCACAGATACGCAGTATTTT. Translation gives CASSVGSSGFTDTQYF.

V and J are TRBV2 and TRBJ2-3, with 9 bases matching TRBD2. The trim removed 6 bases at V and 2 bases at J, leaving 12 bases unmatched. The CDR3 is 17 amino acids. Per the germline V gene, CDR1 is SNHLY and CDR2 is FYNNEI. The CDR3 sequence is CASRGSGGTSYTDTQYF. In nucleotides, the CDR3 is TGTGCCAGCAGGGGGAGCGGGGGGACCTCCTACACAGATACGCAGTATTTT.

CDR3 sequence: CASSLARGQGNTIYF. The CDR3 coding sequence is TGTGCCAGCAGCTTAGCTCGGGGACAGGGAAACACCATATATTTT. This chain joins TRBV7-2 and TRBJ1-3, with 7 bases identical to TRBD1. The CDR3 spans 15 residues. Germline lookup yields CDR1 SGHTA and CDR2 FQGNSA. V was clipped by 0 bases and J by 4 bases; unmatched bases: 3.

This chain joins TRBV29-1 and TRBJ1-2; D is possibly TRBD1 (5 bases). Looked up from germline, CDR1 is SQVTM and CDR2 is ANQGSEA. V dropped 4 bases and J dropped 5 bases, with 20 bases sitting between them. CDR3 size: 15 residues. The CDR3 loop is CSVAGDEKVAYGYTF. The CDR3 DNA reads as TGCAGCGTTGCGGGGGACGAGAAGGTAGCATATGGCTACACCTTC. Drawing the rest from reference TRBV29-1 and TRBJ1-2, the complete variable domain is SAVISQKPSRDICQRGTSLTIQCQVDSQVTMMFWYRQQPGQSLTLIATANQGSEATYESGFVIDKFPISRPNLTFSTLTVSNMSPEDSSIYLCSVAGDEKVAYGYTFGSGTRLTVV.

The chain links TRBV25-1 to TRBJ2-2; 8 bases match TRBD1. Unmatched junction bases numbered 6, after V lost 4 bases and J lost 2 bases. The CDR3 consists of 16 residues. Per germline, CDR1 MGHDK and CDR2 SYGVNS. Here the CDR3 DNA reads TGTGCCAGCAGTGCCCCCGGGACAGGCAACACCGGGGAGCTGTTTTTT. Translation gives CASSAPGTGNTGELFF.